The 9 T cell receptor beta chains below come from one sample, sequenced in a study of post-analysis software for immune sequencing data. Unique molecular identifiers featured in each of the TCR beta cDNA libraries. Via MiXCR, TCRdb re-called the PCR reads, giving one row per CDR3 protein. The table lists about 200,000 distinct CDR3 sequences, over 25% of them singletons. Their antigen targets remain unknown. Study-level points and caveats: TRBV5-6, TRBV5-1 and TRBV20-1 were among four or five TRBV segments more frequent in patients than controls.

Material for sequencing was blood. The receptors come from a girl under 18 with multiple sclerosis.

This clonotype was counted a few times. This rearrangement joins TRBV6-6 to TRBJ1-1; weak D call: TRBD1 (5 bases). Trimming pared 5 bases from V and 4 bases from J, leaving 14 bases between. Germline V CDR1 and CDR2: MNHNY, SVGAGI (reference sequence). The CDR3 consists of 14 residues. Here the CDR3 DNA reads TGTGCCAGCAGTCGTCAGTTTGGGGGCACTGAAGCTTTCTTT. Protein product: CASSRQFGGTEAFF.

The rearrangement joins TRBV18 to TRBJ2-7; 7 bases map to TRBD1. This CDR3 has 13 residues. Unmatched junction bases numbered 13, after V lost 8 bases and J lost 9 bases. The germline V gene has CDR1 KGHSH and CDR2 LQKENI. The DNA of the CDR3 is TGTGCCAGCCAGGAGACAGGGATCCTGGGGCAGTACTTC. Amino acid sequence: CASQETGILGQYF.

The rearrangement links TRBV20-1 to TRBJ2-3; 8 bases are shared with TRBD2. CDR1 DFQATT and CDR2 SNEGSKA come from the germline V gene (reference sequence). V gave up 0 bases and J gave up 5 bases; unmatched junction bases: 13. This CDR3 contains 17 residues. The CDR3 region has the DNA TGCAGTGCTAGAGATCCGGGACTAGGGCCTAGGGAAGATACGCAGTATTTT. Its protein is CSARDPGLGPREDTQYF.

Worth noting for this clonotype: Given a much more abundant clone one base away, this may be a read error. The chain combines TRBV5-1 with TRBJ2-1; the D gene is possibly TRBD1 (6 bases). With 4 bases removed from V and 6 bases from J, the gap between germline ends came to 14 bases. Germline CDR1 is SGHRS and CDR2 is YFSETQ. The CDR3 is 14 residues long. In nucleotides, the CDR3 is TGCGCCAGCAGCACCCGGACAGCACGCAATGAGCAGTTCTTC. Translation: CASSTRTARNEQFF.

The V call is TRBV14, the J call TRBJ2-7; no definite D call. Trimming removed 3 bases from V and 3 bases from J, with 9 bases in between. Germline loops: CDR1 SGHDN, CDR2 FVKESK. The CDR3 runs 13 residues. CDR3 nucleotides: TGTGCCAGCAGCCAGCCCCGCTGCTACGAGCAGTACTTC. Translation: CASSQPRCYEQYF.

This clonotype came up many times. This chain connects TRBV12-3 or TRBV12-4 to TRBJ2-7, with 12 bases matching TRBD2. With V trimmed by 7 bases and J by 7 bases, 14 bases remained unmatched. The CDR3 totals 16 residues. CDR3 bases: TGTGCCAGCACCCCTGATGGCCTAGCGGGAGGGGGGGAGCAGTACTTC. Amino acids: CASTPDGLAGGGEQYF.

This clonotype has ten or more counts. V is TRBV7-2 and J is TRBJ1-2, with D tentatively TRBD1 (5 bases). The CDR3 is 16 residues long. CDR1 is SGHTA and CDR2 is FQGNSA in the germline V gene. V shed 1 base and J shed 0 bases, with 12 bases lying between them. The CDR3 here is CASSLVGAVPNYGYTF. The CDR3 bases are TGTGCCAGCAGCTTAGTAGGGGCTGTCCCTAACTATGGCTACACCTTC. Looking up the rest from reference TRBV7-2 and TRBJ1-2 gives the full variable domain: GAGVSQSPSNKVTEKGKDVELRCDPISGHTALYWYRQSLGQGLEFLIYFQGNSAPDKSGLPSDRFSAERTGGSVSTLTIQRTQQEDSAVYLCASSLVGAVPNYGYTFGSGTRLTVV.

Comment on this clonotype: A clone one base away is much larger, so this may be a read error. The chain recombines TRBV5-1 with TRBJ2-5, with 8 nucleotides matching TRBD1. CDR3 length equals 15 residues. Germline V gives CDR1 SGHRS, CDR2 YFSETQ. CDR3 sequence: CAGSPQGQGIETQYF. The CDR3 DNA sequence: TGCGCCGGCAGCCCCCAAGGACAGGGAATCGAGACCCAGTACTTC. Full variable domain (rest looked up from reference TRBV5-1 and TRBJ2-5): KAGVTQTPRYLIKTRGQQVTLSCSPISGHRSVSWYQQTPGQGLQFLFEYFSETQRNKGNFPGRFSGRQFSNSRSEMNVSTLELGDSALYLCAGSPQGQGIETQYFGPGTRLLVL.

V is TRBV5-1 and J is TRBJ1-6; TRBD1 aligns across 7 bases. Trimming took 0 bases from V and 9 from J; bases not matched to a gene: 15. CDR3 length: 18 amino acids. Germline CDR1 SGHRS, CDR2 YFSETQ. The CDR3 sequence is CASSLGKLTGDRSSPLHF. The CDR3 DNA reads TGCGCCAGCAGCTTGGGCAAACTTACAGGGGACCGAAGTTCACCCCTCCACTTT.